The rows below give T cell receptor beta chains drawn from one sample of a study of T cell changes during pregnancy in multiple sclerosis. TCRdb's copy holds only in-frame clones and misses some; the assay was immunoSEQ multiplex PCR. The sample records fewer than 95,000 clones, roughly 93% being singletons. The material was peripheral blood, obtained in the first trimester of pregnancy. Receptors originate from a female donor with multiple sclerosis, enrolled in a pregnancy study. Each CDR3 is given with its conserved first and last residue. The D gene is left open where the match is weak. Size is omitted from some rows. Given values are once, few, many or a class for expanded clones.

D gene	clone size	V gene	J gene	CDR3 protein	CDR3 DNA
TRBD2	once	TRBV18	TRBJ2-1	CASSPPTSGGHSYNEQFF	TGTGCCAGCTCACCACCGACTAGCGGGGGTCATTCCTACAATGAGCAGTTCTTC
TRBD1	NA	TRBV19	TRBJ1-1	CASRQGGRNTEAFF	TGTGCCAGCCGACAGGGGGGAAGGAACACTGAAGCTTTCTTT
NA	NA	TRBV12-5	TRBJ1-1	CASGLVLSPNTEAFF	TGTGCTAGTGGTTTGGTACTTTCCCCGAACACTGAAGCTTTCTTT
NA	NA	TRBV28	TRBJ1-2	CASSLLGGGLDGYTF	TGTGCCAGCAGTTTATTGGGGGGGGGACTTGATGGCTACACCTTC
NA	few	TRBV19	TRBJ1-5	CASSIGGNQPQHF	TGTGCCAGTAGTATCGGGGGGAATCAGCCCCAGCATTTT
NA	NA	TRBV2	TRBJ2-7	CASSEGPGYYEQYF	TGTGCCAGCAGTGAAGGGCCGGGATACTACGAGCAGTACTTC
NA	NA	TRBV18	TRBJ2-1	CASSSLAGGRSDEQFF	TGTGCCAGCTCATCCCTCGCGGGCGGGCGTTCCGATGAGCAGTTCTTC
TRBD2	NA	TRBV2	TRBJ2-3	CASSERLAGDTQYF	TGTGCCAGCAGTGAAAGACTAGCGGGTGATACGCAGTATTTT
TRBD1	NA	TRBV5-1	TRBJ1-5	CASSLGTGEGQPQHF	TGCGCCAGCAGCTTGGGGACAGGGGAAGGTCAGCCCCAGCATTTT
NA	NA	TRBV6-4	TRBJ1-1	CASSITANTEAFF	TGTGCCAGCAGTATCACAGCGAACACTGAAGCTTTCTTT
NA	NA	TRBV6-5	TRBJ2-7	CASSTKDGTYEQYF	TGTGCCAGCAGTACAAAGGACGGGACCTACGAGCAGTACTTC
TRBD1	NA	TRBV5-5	TRBJ2-7	CASSGWTGRSSYEQYF	TGTGCCAGCAGCGGATGGACAGGGAGGTCGTCCTACGAGCAGTACTTC
TRBD1	once	TRBV15	TRBJ1-2	CATSRGDRGAYGYTF	TGTGCCACCAGCAGAGGGGACAGGGGCGCCTATGGCTACACCTTC
TRBD1	NA	TRBV19	TRBJ1-2	CASSRGQGKDYGYTF	TGTGCCAGTAGTAGGGGACAGGGAAAGGACTATGGCTACACCTTC
TRBD1	NA	TRBV11-2	TRBJ2-2	CASSHHPDRVNTGELFF	TGTGCCAGCAGCCATCACCCAGACAGGGTAAACACCGGGGAGCTGTTTTTT
NA	few	TRBV10-3	TRBJ1-5	CAISVDSNQPQHF	TGTGCCATCAGTGTAGATAGCAATCAGCCCCAGCATTTT
NA	NA	TRBV5-1	TRBJ1-3	CASSKGEGAGNTIYF	TGCGCCAGCAGCAAGGGGGAGGGAGCCGGAAACACCATATATTTT
TRBD1	NA	TRBV7-3	TRBJ1-1	CASSLQQGEAFF	TGTGCCAGCAGCTTACAACAGGGGGAAGCTTTCTTT
TRBD1	NA	TRBV7-8	TRBJ2-1	CASSQGSTGGNEQFF	TGTGCCAGCAGCCAGGGGTCGACAGGGGGAAATGAGCAGTTCTTC
NA	NA	TRBV11-2	TRBJ1-2	CASSPGHSYGYTF	TGTGCCAGCAGCCCGGGACATTCGTATGGCTACACCTTC
TRBD1	NA	TRBV7-7	TRBJ2-5	CASSAYRGQETQYF	TGTGCTAGCAGCGCTTACAGGGGGCAAGAGACCCAGTACTTC
NA	NA	TRBV27	TRBJ2-7	CASRLQGPLGEQYF	TGTGCCAGCAGGCTCCAGGGTCCCCTTGGCGAGCAGTACTTC
TRBD1	NA	TRBV5-4	TRBJ1-2	CASSLEGRGHYGYTF	TGTGCCAGCAGCTTGGAAGGCAGGGGGCACTATGGCTACACCTTC